These T cell receptor beta chains were read from a single sample in a study of cytomegalovirus exposure and HLA in healthy donors. Assay: immunoSEQ multiplex PCR; the TCRdb copy retains only in-frame clones and omits some. Of tens of thousands of clones detected, about two thirds appear once; the ten largest clones hold about 22%. Sequenced material: PBMCs. The receptors originated from a woman between 50 and 59 years old in good health and CMV-seropositive. CDR3s include the opening cysteine and the closing phenylalanine or tryptophan. The D gene is left open where the match is weak. Where a row states a size, it is once, few, many or the class of an expanded clone; other rows omit it.

d_call clone_size j_call v_call cdr3_nt cdr3_aa
- - TRBJ2-6 TRBV19 TGTGCCAGTAGTTGGCAGGCCTCTGGGGCCAACGTCCTGACTTTC CASSWQASGANVLTF
- - TRBJ2-5 TRBV7-2 TGTGCCAGCAGCTTAAGGGGGACCCAGTACTTC CASSLRGTQYF
TRBD1 - TRBJ2-2 TRBV7-3 TGTGCCAGCAGCGAAAAGGGGGCCCGGGAGCTGTTTTTT CASSEKGARELFF
- - TRBJ1-4 TRBV19 TGTGCCAGTAGTATTGGAGGACCCAATGAAAAACTGTTTTTT CASSIGGPNEKLFF
TRBD2 many TRBJ2-1 TRBV6-5 TGTGCCAGCAGTGGGGCGGGAGGGGGCCAGAATGAGCAGTTCTTC CASSGAGGGQNEQFF
- - TRBJ2-2 TRBV29-1 TGCAGCGCGGAATTAGCAACAGGGTACACCGGGGAGCTGTTTTTT CSAELATGYTGELFF
TRBD1 - TRBJ1-5 TRBV7-9 TGTGCCAGCAGCCGTTCCGACAGGGCGAGGCGTCAGCCCCAGCATTTT CASSRSDRARRQPQHF
- - TRBJ2-3 TRBV5-1 TGCGCCAGCAGCTTGGACAGGATCACAGATACGCAGTATTTT CASSLDRITDTQYF
- - TRBJ1-4 TRBV28 TGTGCCAGCAGCCACCGGGCGGCAGGGGAGCGAAAACTGTTTTTT CASSHRAAGERKLFF
- - TRBJ1-1 TRBV6-6 TGTGCCAGCCAGGCGCCATTGAACACTGAAGCTTTCTTT CASQAPLNTEAFF
TRBD1 few TRBJ2-7 TRBV5-1 TGCGCCAGCAGCTTAGAGTCAGGGGGCATCTACGAGCAGTACTTC CASSLESGGIYEQYF
- - TRBJ1-5 TRBV2 TGTGCCAGCAGTGTGTACAGGGAAAGCAATCAGCCCCAGCATTTT CASSVYRESNQPQHF
- - TRBJ1-4 TRBV7-9 TGTGCCAGCAGCGACCGGGGACTTCAAAAACTGTTTTTT CASSDRGLQKLFF
- - TRBJ2-3 TRBV19 TGTGCCAGTAGTATATTGGCCCCCTCGGGGACAGATACGCAGTATTTT CASSILAPSGTDTQYF
TRBD2 - TRBJ2-1 TRBV19 TGTGCCAGTCGCGGGGGGGCGGGAAGCTCCTACAATGAGCAGTTCTTC CASRGGAGSSYNEQFF
- - TRBJ1-5 TRBV27 TGTGCCAGCAGTCGACAGGACGGCAATCAGCCCCAGCATTTT CASSRQDGNQPQHF
- once TRBJ2-3 TRBV5-6 TGTGCCAGCAGCTCCCCGGGGGAGGACCTCTACACAGATACGCAGTATTTT CASSSPGEDLYTDTQYF
- - TRBJ1-3 TRBV5-1 TGCGCCAGCAGCTTGCGTACAGCGGCGAACACCATATATTTT CASSLRTAANTIYF
- - TRBJ2-3 TRBV27 TGTGCCAGCAGTTTAGTAGGCGGGGCGACAGATACGCAGTATTTT CASSLVGGATDTQYF
TRBD2 - TRBJ2-5 TRBV28 TGTGCCAGCGGGACTAGCGGTAAAGAGACCCAGTACTTC CASGTSGKETQYF
- - TRBJ2-2 TRBV7-9 TGTGCCAGCAGCCTACTACTCCCGACAGGCACCGGGGAGCTGTTTTTT CASSLLLPTGTGELFF
- - TRBJ2-7 TRBV19 TGTGCCAGTAGTATGATTAAGAGCGAGCAGTACTTC CASSMIKSEQYF